The 16 T cell receptor beta chains below come from one sample, sequenced in a study of CD8 T cells in Susac syndrome. Random hexamers served to reverse transcribe roughly 0.5 to 1 ug RNA. Via MiXCR, TCRdb re-called the immunoSEQ multiplex PCR reads, giving one row per CDR3 protein. The table records about 210,000 distinct CDR3 sequences, 95% of them present only once. Sequencing was carried out using CD4+ T cells from PBMCs. The receptors were gathered from a human donor with multiple sclerosis.

V gene TRBV4-1 combines with J gene TRBJ1-2; D is unresolved. Germline CDR1 reads MGHRA; CDR2 reads YSYEKL. The CDR3 is 15 amino acids. V was pared by 0 bases and J by 4 bases, with 12 bases between. The CDR3 loop reads CASSQDDGNSYGYTF. CDR3 nucleotides: TGCGCCAGCAGCCAAGATGATGGGAATTCCTATGGCTACACCTTC.

This clonotype occurred a few times. The rearrangement joins TRBV4-2 to TRBJ1-5; D is undetermined. Germline CDR1 is LGHNA and CDR2 is YNFKEQ. V dropped 0 bases and J dropped 4 bases, with 4 bases sitting between them. There are 13 residues in the CDR3. The CDR3 loop reads CASSQERNQPQHF. The CDR3 DNA reads as TGTGCCAGCAGCCAAGAGAGAAATCAGCCCCAGCATTTT.

CDR3 region: CASLAGLYNEQFF. In nucleotides, the CDR3 is TGTGCCAGCCTAGCGGGACTCTACAATGAGCAGTTCTTC. The chain is built from TRBV7-9 and TRBJ2-1; 9 nucleotides line up with TRBD2. Looked up from germline, CDR1 is SEHNR and CDR2 is FQNEAQ (reference sequence). V gave up 8 bases and J gave up 3 bases; unmatched junction bases: 2. This CDR3 has 13 amino acids.

The chain combines TRBV2 with TRBJ2-1; D unresolved. This CDR3 spans 15 amino acids. The ends were cut back, 1 base at V and 9 bases at J, with 16 bases in the middle. Germline V CDR1 and CDR2: SNHLY, FYNNEI. The CDR3 sequence is CASSEVRASWGEQFF. The CDR3 bases are TGTGCCAGCAGTGAAGTCCGGGCCAGCTGGGGTGAGCAGTTCTTC.

V usage is TRBV29-1 and J usage is TRBJ2-3; TRBD1 matches at 10 bases. CDR1 SQVTM and CDR2 ANQGSEA come from the germline V gene. J was trimmed by 5 bases and V by 1 base; bases with no gene match: 0. The CDR3 extends over 13 amino acids. CDR3 protein: CSVEGDRGDTQYF. The CDR3 coding sequence is TGCAGCGTTGAAGGGGACAGGGGAGATACGCAGTATTTT.

The chain is built from TRBV14 and TRBJ2-5, with D uncertain. This CDR3 contains 15 residues. The germline gives CDR1 SGHDN, CDR2 FVKESK. With 0 bases removed from V and 0 bases from J, the gap between germline ends came to 8 bases. The DNA for the CDR3 is TGTGCCAGCAGCCAAGATCAAGCTGACCAAGAGACCCAGTACTTC. Protein product: CASSQDQADQETQYF.

The chain recombines TRBV18 with TRBJ2-7; D is possibly TRBD1 (5 bases). CDR3 length: 15 amino acids. Trimming pared 6 bases from V and 3 bases from J, leaving 18 bases between. The germline V gene has CDR1 KGHSH and CDR2 LQKENI. Here the CDR3 reads CASSRSTGHNYEQYF. The CDR3 DNA follows: TGTGCCAGCTCGCGATCTACCGGACATAACTACGAGCAGTACTTC.

The V call is TRBV5-6, the J call TRBJ2-5; D remains unclear. The CDR3 has 12 amino acids. Trimming took 6 bases from V and 5 from J, leaving 11 bases between them. Germline lookup yields CDR1 SGHDT and CDR2 YYEEEE. This CDR3 reads CASTLHGETQYF. The CDR3 DNA sequence: TGTGCCAGCACCCTTCACGGGGAGACCCAGTACTTC.

The rearrangement links TRBV9 to TRBJ2-1; D unclear. Germline assignment: CDR1 SGDLS and CDR2 YYNGEE. This CDR3 has 14 amino acids. V lost 0 bases and J 5 bases, leaving 9 bases between the germline ends. CDR3 bases: TGTGCCAGCAGCGTAGGGTACGGAAACAATGAGCAGTTCTTC. Translation: CASSVGYGNNEQFF. Using reference TRBV9 and TRBJ2-1 for the parts outside the CDR3, the full variable domain is DSGVTQTPKHLITATGQRVTLRCSPRSGDLSVYWYQQSLDQGLQFLIQYYNGEERAKGNILERFSAQQFPDLHSELNLSSLELGDSALYFCASSVGYGNNEQFFGPGTRLTVL.

This chain uses TRBV9 with TRBJ2-3; 8 bases fit TRBD2. The V gene's germline CDR1 is SGDLS and CDR2 YYNGEE. Trimming cost V 6 bases and J 5 bases; bases outside gene matches: 11. This CDR3 is built from 15 residues. CDR3 in DNA: TGTGCCAGCAACGGAGCGGGAGCTAGGCAAGATACGCAGTATTTT. Translation: CASNGAGARQDTQYF.

The chain couples TRBV30 to TRBJ1-5; 8 bases are shared with TRBD1. Germline loops: CDR1 GTSNPN, CDR2 SVGIG (reference sequence). The ends lost 6 bases at V and 11 bases at J; junction bases unmatched: 12. The CDR3 spans 13 residues. For the CDR3, the DNA is TGTGCCTGCTTCGACAGGGGAACGAGGACCCAGCATTTT. It codes for CACFDRGTRTQHF.

The chain is built from TRBV18 and TRBJ2-3; D is perhaps TRBD1 (5 bases). The CDR3 loop spans 15 amino acids. V shed 2 bases and J shed 6 bases, with 15 bases lying between them. Germline CDR1 KGHSH, CDR2 LQKENI. CDR3 DNA: TGTGCCAGCTCACCAGGGGCCTCGTCAGGGGATACGCAGTATTTT. Translating gives CASSPGASSGDTQYF.

The gene calls are TRBV12-3 or TRBV12-4 and TRBJ1-1; a possible D gene is TRBD1 (5 bases). The V end was cut by 6 bases, the J end by 1 base, with 12 bases between. The CDR3 runs to 14 residues. The CDR3 region is CASRPTRENTEAFF. In DNA form, the CDR3 reads TGTGCCAGCAGGCCCACCAGGGAGAACACTGAAGCTTTCTTT.

CDR3 bases: TGCAGTGCCCTAGACAGGGGGCCCGGCTACACCTTC. As protein: CSALDRGPGYTF. The chain carries TRBV20-1 and TRBJ1-2; TRBD1 aligns across 10 bases. This CDR3 has 12 residues. In germline, CDR1 is DFQATT, CDR2 SNEGSKA (reference sequence). The J segment lost 8 bases and the V segment lost 6 bases, leaving 6 bases of the junction unmatched.

The chain links TRBV4-1 to TRBJ2-3, with 9 bases that match TRBD1. The CDR3 has 16 amino acids. Germline trimming cut 0 bases from V and 4 bases from J; bases unmatched to any gene: 5. Germline V gene lookup returns CDR1 MGHRA and CDR2 YSYEKL. CDR3 loop: CASSQDGTGLSDTQYF. CDR3 coding DNA: TGCGCCAGCAGCCAAGATGGGACAGGGCTTTCAGATACGCAGTATTTT.

This chain links TRBV7-3 with TRBJ2-1; no firm D call. The ends were cut back, 1 base at V and 2 bases at J, with 12 bases in the middle. The CDR3 is 16 amino acids. The germline CDR1 and CDR2 sequences are SGHTA and FQGTGA. CDR3 sequence: CASSLISANTYNEQFF. CDR3 bases: TGTGCCAGCAGCTTAATTTCAGCAAACACCTACAATGAGCAGTTCTTC. Complete variable domain (other parts from reference TRBV7-3 and TRBJ2-1): GAGVSQTPSNKVTEKGKYVELRCDPISGHTALYWYRQSLGQGPEFLIYFQGTGAADDSGLPNDRFFAVRPEGSVSTLKIQRTERGDSAVYLCASSLISANTYNEQFFGPGTRLTVL.